This T cell receptor beta chain appears in the sequencing data of a study of T cells in Graves' hyperthyroidism and ophthalmopathy. In the study overall: Blood from the periphery was taken at initial diagnosis, before any treatment. Study-wide findings and caveats: Ophthalmopathy could be told apart from stable hyperthyroidism with a 13 V-J model.

Researchers took RNA transcripts and amplified the TCR beta CDR3 regions from them. With the HTBI primer set, the TCR CDR3 went through a first round of RT-PCR. One entry per CDR3 protein, called by TCRdb with MiXCR from the multiplex PCR reads. The sample lists more than 250,000 distinct CDR3 sequences, approximately 16% seen once, with around 30% in the top ten. V lost 3 bases, J lost 4 bases, and 2 bases stayed unmatched. This CDR3 has 14 residues. Germline V gene data show CDR1 as KGHSH and CDR2 as LQKENI. This clonotype appeared many times. What it recognizes is unknown. The chain has TRBV18 and TRBJ2-1, with TRBD1 identical over 8 bases. The sequenced material came from blood. The TCR was taken from a woman in her forties or fifties with Graves' hyperthyroidism that later progressed to Graves' ophthalmopathy. CDR3 in DNA: TGTGCCAGCTCACCTCGGGACAGGTACAATGAGCAGTTCTTC. Amino acid sequence: CASSPRDRYNEQFF. The complete variable domain, with remaining parts taken from reference TRBV18 and TRBJ2-1, reads NAGVMQNPRHLVRRRGQEARLRCSPMKGHSHVYWYRQLPEEGLKFMVYLQKENIIDESGMPKERFSAEFPKEGPSILRIQQVVRGDSAAYFCASSPRDRYNEQFFGPGTRLTVL.